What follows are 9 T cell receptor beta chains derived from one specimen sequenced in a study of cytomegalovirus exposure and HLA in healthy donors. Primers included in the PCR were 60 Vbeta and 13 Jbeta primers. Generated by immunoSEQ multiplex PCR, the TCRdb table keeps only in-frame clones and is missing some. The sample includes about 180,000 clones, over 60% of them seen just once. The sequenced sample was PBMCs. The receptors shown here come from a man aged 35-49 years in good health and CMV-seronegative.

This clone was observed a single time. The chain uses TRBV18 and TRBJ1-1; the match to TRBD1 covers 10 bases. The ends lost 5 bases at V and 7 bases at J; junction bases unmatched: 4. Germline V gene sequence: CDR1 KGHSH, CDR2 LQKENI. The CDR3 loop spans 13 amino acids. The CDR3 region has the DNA TGTGCCAGCTCAGAAGGACAGGGGGTTGAAGCTTTCTTT. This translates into CASSEGQGVEAFF.

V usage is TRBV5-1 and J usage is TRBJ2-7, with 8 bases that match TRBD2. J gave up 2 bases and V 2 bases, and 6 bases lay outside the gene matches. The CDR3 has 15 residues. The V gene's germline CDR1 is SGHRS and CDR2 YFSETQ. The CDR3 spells CASSLAGVRTYEQYF. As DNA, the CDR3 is TGCGCCAGCAGCTTAGCGGGAGTGAGGACCTACGAGCAGTACTTC.

The CDR3 bases are TGCGCCAGCAGCCCCGCGTTTGGGGGGGACACAGATACGCAGTATTTT. Translating it yields CASSPAFGGDTDTQYF. V gene TRBV5-1 combines with J gene TRBJ2-3; 7 bases are a match to TRBD2. This CDR3 comprises 16 residues. Germline V lookup: CDR1 SGHRS, CDR2 YFSETQ. Trimming removed 4 bases from V and 2 bases from J; junction bases left unmatched: 10.

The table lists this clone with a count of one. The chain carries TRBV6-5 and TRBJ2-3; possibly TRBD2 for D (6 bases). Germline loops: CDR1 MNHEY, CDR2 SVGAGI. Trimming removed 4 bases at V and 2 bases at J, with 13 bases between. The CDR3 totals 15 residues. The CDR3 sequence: CASSWGGDFTDTQYF. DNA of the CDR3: TGTGCCAGCAGTTGGGGCGGGGATTTCACAGATACGCAGTATTTT.

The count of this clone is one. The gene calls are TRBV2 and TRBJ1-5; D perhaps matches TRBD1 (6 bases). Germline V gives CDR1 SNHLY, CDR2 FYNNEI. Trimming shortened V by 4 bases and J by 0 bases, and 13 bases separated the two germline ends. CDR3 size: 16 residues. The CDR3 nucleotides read TGTGCCAGCAGTGGATTTCAGGGGAATAGCAATCAGCCCCAGCATTTT. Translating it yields CASSGFQGNSNQPQHF. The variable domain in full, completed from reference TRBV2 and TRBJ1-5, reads EPEVTQTPSHQVTQMGQEVILRCVPISNHLYFYWYRQILGQKVEFLVSFYNNEISEKSEIFDDQFSVERPDGSNFTLKIRSTKLEDSAMYFCASSGFQGNSNQPQHFGDGTRLSIL.

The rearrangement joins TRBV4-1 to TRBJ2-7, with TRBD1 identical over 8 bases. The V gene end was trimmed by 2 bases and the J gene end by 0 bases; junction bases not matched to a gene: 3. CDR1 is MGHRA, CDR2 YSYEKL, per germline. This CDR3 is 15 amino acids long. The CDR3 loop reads CASSQQGASSYEQYF. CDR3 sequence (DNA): TGCGCCAGCAGCCAACAGGGGGCTAGCTCCTACGAGCAGTACTTC.

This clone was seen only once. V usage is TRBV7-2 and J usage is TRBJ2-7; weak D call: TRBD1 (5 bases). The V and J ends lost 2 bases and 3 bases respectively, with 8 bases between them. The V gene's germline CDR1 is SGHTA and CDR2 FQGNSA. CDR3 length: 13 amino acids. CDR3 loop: CASSLSRVYEQYF. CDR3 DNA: TGTGCCAGCAGCTTATCCAGGGTCTACGAGCAGTACTTC.

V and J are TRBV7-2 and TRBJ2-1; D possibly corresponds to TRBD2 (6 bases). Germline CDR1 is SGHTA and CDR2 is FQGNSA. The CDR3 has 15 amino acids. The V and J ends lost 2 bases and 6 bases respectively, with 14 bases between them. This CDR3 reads CASSLSGTLSNEQFF. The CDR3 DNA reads TGTGCCAGCAGCTTAAGTGGGACTTTGTCCAATGAGCAGTTCTTC.

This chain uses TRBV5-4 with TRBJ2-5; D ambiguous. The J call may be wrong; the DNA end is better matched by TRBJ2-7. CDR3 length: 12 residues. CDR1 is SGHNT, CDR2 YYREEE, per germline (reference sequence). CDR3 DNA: TGTGCCAGCAGCTCAGGCCCCTACGAGCAGTACTTC. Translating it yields CASSSGPYEQYF.